This T cell receptor (beta chain) appears in the sequencing data of a study of blood T cell repertoires in COVID-19 (TCRdb year 2020). Some background on the complete study: Samples from collaborators originated in the United States, Italy and Spain and spanned both the acute and convalescent phases of COVID-19. The prospective study material was composed of cDNA or gDNA derived from T cells, B-cell-depleted T cells, or PBMCs. The dataset comprised deeply sampled blood TCRbeta repertoires from subjects exposed to, actively infected with, or recovered from COVID-19. A freely available public database, intended as a resource for researchers studying the immune response to SARS-CoV-2, is where the repertoires were released. The samples were drawn from the first 160 participants of the ongoing ImmuneRACE study and from some 1,300 subjects provided by 6 global collaborators. Sample metadata almost always included a de-identified subject ID, COVID-19 status, age in years and sex. HLA class I and class II types, where available, came from metadata supplied by the sample provider rather than from assay-based typing. General study outcomes and caveats: The quantity of clinical and demographic metadata differed by source and by participant and was supplied without curation.

On this clone itself: The target of this receptor is not known. Base qualities are not at hand, and no much larger clone is one base apart.

CDR1 SQVTM and CDR2 ANQGSEA are derived from the germline V gene. Including cysteine and phenylalanine, the CDR3 has 13 amino acids. The CDR3 DNA has 39 bases and is translated from base 1. V loses 4 bases, J loses 7 bases, and the germline ends lie 16 bases apart. TCRbeta CDR3 regions were amplified from genomic DNA by means of the immunoSEQ Assay, a bias-controlled multiplex PCR. In the authors' own workflow: The number of nucleated cells in each sample was estimated from the amplification of reference gene primers within the assay. Sequence reads were collapsed and filtered to measure the absolute abundance of every unique TCRbeta CDR3 rearrangement. For each sample, productive Simpson clonality was calculated by taking the square root of Simpson's diversity index across productive rearrangements. In its TCRdb copy, this immuneACCESS table keeps in-frame sequences only and misses some clones. Where compared with another copy, unresolved V genes explain less than half of these, and the others have no known cause. V and J calls and clone size are as listed in that table; D and trimming were resolved from the DNA. This sample holds around 160,000 clones; roughly 86% were observed only once. 2% to 2.5% of the sample lies in the top ten.

Collaborating institutions collected whole blood in K2EDTA tubes following their own protocols. Collaborator samples were shipped for TCRbeta analysis as frozen whole blood, isolated PBMCs, or DNA extracted from either sample type. This sequence uses TRBV29-1 and TRBJ1-1, with the D gene uncertain. The material sequenced was peripheral blood. This clonotype was obtained from a human donor in a cohort sampled during active COVID-19. The bases read TGCAGCGTTGGACTCAGAACTAACGGTGAAGCTTTCTTT. The resulting protein is CSVGLRTNGEAFF. The full variable domain, completed from the reference TRBV29-1 and TRBJ1-1 proteins outside the CDR3, reads SAVISQKPSRDICQRGTSLTIQCQVDSQVTMMFWYRQQPGQSLTLIATANQGSEATYESGFVIDKFPISRPNLTFSTLTVSNMSPEDSSIYLCSVGLRTNGEAFFGQGTRLTVV.